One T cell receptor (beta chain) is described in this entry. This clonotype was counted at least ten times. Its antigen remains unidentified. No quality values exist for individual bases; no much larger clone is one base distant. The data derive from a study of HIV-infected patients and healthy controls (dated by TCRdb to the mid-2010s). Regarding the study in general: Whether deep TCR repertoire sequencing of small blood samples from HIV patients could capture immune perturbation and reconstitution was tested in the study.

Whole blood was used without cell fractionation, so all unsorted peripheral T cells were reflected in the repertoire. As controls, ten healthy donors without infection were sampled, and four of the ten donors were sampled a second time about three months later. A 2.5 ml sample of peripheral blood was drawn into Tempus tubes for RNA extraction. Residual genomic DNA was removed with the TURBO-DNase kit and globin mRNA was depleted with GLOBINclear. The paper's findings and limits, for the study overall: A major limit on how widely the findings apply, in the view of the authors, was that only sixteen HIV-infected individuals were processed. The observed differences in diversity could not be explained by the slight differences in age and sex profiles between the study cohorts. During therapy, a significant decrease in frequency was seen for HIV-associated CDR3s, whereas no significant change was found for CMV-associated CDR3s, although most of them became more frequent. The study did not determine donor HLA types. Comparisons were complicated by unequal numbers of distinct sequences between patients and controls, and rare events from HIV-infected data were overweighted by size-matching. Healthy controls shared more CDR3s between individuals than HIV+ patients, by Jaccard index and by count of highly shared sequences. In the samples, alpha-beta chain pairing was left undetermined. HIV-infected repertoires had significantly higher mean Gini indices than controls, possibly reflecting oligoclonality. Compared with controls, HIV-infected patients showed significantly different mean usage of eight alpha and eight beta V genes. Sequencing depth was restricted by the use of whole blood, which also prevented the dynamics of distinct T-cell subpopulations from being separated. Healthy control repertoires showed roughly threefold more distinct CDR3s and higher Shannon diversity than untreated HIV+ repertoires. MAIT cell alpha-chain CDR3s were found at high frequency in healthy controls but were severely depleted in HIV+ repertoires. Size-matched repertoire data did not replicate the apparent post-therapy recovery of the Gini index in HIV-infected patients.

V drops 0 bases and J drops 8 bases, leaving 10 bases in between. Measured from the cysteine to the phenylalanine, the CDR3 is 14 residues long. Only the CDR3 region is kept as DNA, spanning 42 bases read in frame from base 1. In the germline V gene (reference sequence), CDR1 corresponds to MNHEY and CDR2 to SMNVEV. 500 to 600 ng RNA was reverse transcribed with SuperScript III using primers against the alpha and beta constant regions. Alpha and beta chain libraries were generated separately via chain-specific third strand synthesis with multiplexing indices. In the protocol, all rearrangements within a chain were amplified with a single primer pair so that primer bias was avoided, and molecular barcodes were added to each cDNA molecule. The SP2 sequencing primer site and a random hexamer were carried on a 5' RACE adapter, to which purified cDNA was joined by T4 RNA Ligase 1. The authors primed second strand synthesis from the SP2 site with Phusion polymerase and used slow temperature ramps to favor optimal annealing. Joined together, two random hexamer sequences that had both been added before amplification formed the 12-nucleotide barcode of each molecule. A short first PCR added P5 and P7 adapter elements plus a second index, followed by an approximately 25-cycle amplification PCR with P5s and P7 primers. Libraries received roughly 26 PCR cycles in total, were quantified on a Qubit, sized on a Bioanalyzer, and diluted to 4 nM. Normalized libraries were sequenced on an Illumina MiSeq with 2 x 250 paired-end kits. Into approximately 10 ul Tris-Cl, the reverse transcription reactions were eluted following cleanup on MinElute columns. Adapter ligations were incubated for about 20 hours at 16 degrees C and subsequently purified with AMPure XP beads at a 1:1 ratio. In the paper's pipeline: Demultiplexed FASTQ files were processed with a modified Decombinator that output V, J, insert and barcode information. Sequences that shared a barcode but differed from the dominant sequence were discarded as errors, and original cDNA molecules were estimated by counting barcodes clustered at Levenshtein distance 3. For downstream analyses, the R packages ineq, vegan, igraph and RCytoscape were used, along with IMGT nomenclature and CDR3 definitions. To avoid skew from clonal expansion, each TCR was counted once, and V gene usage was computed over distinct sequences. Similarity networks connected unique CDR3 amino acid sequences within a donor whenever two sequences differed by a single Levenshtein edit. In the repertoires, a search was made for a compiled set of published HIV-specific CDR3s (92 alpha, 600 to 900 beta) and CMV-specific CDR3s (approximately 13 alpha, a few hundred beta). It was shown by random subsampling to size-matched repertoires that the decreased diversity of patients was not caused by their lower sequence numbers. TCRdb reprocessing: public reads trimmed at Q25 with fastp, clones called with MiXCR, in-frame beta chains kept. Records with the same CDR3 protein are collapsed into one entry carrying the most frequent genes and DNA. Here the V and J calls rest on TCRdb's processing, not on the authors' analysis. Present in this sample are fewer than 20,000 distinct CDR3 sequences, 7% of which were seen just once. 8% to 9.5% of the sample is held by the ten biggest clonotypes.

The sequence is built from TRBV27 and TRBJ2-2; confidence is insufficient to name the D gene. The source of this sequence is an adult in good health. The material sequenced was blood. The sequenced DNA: TGTGCCAGCAGTTTATCGCGGTTGCGGGGGGAGCTGTTTTTT. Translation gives CASSLSRLRGELFF.